Described below is a single TCR beta chain sequence and its context. Its antigen is unidentified. The V and J ends lost 4 bases and 6 bases respectively, with 25 bases between them. The germline gives CDR1 SGHDT, CDR2 YYEEEE. The CDR3 contains 17 residues. Donors consisted of healthy bone marrow donors. The study ran its PCR with 60 Vbeta and 13 Jbeta primers. Sequenced by immunoSEQ multiplex PCR; TCRdb stores in-frame clones only, minus some. The sample consists of 90,000 to 130,000 clones, 78% of them appearing once. The data were taken from a study of cytomegalovirus exposure and HLA in healthy donors. Study observations and caveats: The likely explanation for a cluster of highly shared sequence variants was sequencing artifact. A prior analysis recorded that most TCR beta V segments were productive about 87% or about 30% of the time.

The source of this sequence is a woman in her thirties in good health and CMV-seronegative. The chain carries TRBV5-6 and TRBJ1-1, with a weak D call TRBD1 (5 bases). Material for sequencing was PBMCs. The CDR3 here is CASSLPGVGGGEPEAFF. The CDR3, as DNA: TGTGCCAGCAGCCTTCCTGGGGTTGGGGGAGGCGAGCCTGAAGCTTTCTTT.